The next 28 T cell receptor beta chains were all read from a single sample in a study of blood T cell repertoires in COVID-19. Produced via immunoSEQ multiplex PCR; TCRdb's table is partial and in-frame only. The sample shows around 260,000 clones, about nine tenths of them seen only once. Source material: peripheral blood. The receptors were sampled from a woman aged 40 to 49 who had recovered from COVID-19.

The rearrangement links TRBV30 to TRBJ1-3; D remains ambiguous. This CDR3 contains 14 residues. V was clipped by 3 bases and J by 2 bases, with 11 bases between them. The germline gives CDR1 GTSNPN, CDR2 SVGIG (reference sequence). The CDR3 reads CAWSRGVTGNTIYF. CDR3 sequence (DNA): TGTGCCTGGAGCCGCGGAGTGACTGGAAACACCATATATTTT.

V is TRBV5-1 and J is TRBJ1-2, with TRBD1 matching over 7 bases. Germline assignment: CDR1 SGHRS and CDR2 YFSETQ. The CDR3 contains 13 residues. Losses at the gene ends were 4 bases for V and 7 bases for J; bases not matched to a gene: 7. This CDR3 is CASSEGTVRGYTF. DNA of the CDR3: TGCGCCAGCAGCGAAGGGACAGTTCGTGGCTACACCTTC.

CDR3 sequence: CASSLPTGGGMNTEAFF. In nucleotides, the CDR3 is TGTGCCAGCAGTTTGCCGACCGGGGGTGGAATGAACACTGAAGCTTTCTTT. The gene calls are TRBV5-6 and TRBJ1-1, with D tentatively TRBD1 (5 bases). Looked up from germline, CDR1 is SGHDT and CDR2 is YYEEEE. The germline V and J ends were trimmed by 5 bases and 0 bases, with 20 bases remaining between them. The CDR3 sequence is 17 residues long. Full variable domain (missing parts from reference TRBV5-6 and TRBJ1-1): DAGVTQSPTHLIKTRGQQVTLRCSPKSGHDTVSWYQQALGQGPQFIFQYYEEEERQRGNFPDRFSGHQFPNYSSELNVNALLLGDSALYLCASSLPTGGGMNTEAFFGQGTRLTVV.

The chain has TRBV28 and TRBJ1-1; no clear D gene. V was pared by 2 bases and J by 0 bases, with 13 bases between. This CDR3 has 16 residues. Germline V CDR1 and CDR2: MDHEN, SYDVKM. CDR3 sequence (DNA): TGTGCCAGCAGTTTAAATGGGCCGACCCTGAACACTGAAGCTTTCTTT. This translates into CASSLNGPTLNTEAFF.

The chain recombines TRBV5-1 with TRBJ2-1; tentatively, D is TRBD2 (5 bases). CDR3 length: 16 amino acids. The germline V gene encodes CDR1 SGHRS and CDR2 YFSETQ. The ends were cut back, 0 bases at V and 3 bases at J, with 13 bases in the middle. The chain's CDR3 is CASSLAPSAGYNEQFF. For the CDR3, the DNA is TGCGCCAGCAGCTTGGCCCCGTCTGCGGGCTACAATGAGCAGTTCTTC.

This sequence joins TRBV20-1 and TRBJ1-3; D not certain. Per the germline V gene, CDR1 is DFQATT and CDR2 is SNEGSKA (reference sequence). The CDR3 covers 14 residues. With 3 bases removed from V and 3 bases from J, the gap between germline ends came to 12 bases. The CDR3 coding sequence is TGCAGTGCTAGTGATACGGGAGGTGGAAACACCATATATTTT. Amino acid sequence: CSASDTGGGNTIYF.

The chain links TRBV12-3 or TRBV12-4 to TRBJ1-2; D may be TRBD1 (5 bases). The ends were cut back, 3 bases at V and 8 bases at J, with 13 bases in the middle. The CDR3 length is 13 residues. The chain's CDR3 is CASSLGRAEGYTF. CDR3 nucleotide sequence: TGTGCCAGCAGTTTGGGCAGGGCGGAGGGCTACACCTTC.

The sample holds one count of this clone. The CDR3 loop is CASSHTPRVGKNIQYF. The CDR3 DNA sequence: TGTGCCAGCAGCCACACACCCAGGGTTGGCAAAAACATTCAGTACTTC. The chain uses TRBV14 and TRBJ2-4; D might be TRBD1 (5 bases). Looked up from germline, CDR1 is SGHDN and CDR2 is FVKESK. The germline V and J ends were trimmed by 3 bases and 3 bases, with 15 bases remaining between them. The CDR3 runs to 16 residues.

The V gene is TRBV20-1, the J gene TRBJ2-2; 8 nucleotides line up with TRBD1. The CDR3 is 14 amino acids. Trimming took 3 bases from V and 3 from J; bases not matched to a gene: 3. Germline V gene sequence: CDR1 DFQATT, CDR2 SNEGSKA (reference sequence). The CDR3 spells CSASETGDTGELFF. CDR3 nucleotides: TGCAGTGCTAGTGAGACAGGGGACACCGGGGAGCTGTTTTTT.

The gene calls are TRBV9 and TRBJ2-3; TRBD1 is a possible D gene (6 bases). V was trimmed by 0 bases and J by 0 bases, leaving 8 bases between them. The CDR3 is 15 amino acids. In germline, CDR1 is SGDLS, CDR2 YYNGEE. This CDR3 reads CASSVGQGSTDTQYF. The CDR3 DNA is TGTGCCAGCAGCGTAGGTCAGGGGAGCACAGATACGCAGTATTTT. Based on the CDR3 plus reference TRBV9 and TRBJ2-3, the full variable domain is DSGVTQTPKHLITATGQRVTLRCSPRSGDLSVYWYQQSLDQGLQFLIQYYNGEERAKGNILERFSAQQFPDLHSELNLSSLELGDSALYFCASSVGQGSTDTQYFGPGTRLTVL.

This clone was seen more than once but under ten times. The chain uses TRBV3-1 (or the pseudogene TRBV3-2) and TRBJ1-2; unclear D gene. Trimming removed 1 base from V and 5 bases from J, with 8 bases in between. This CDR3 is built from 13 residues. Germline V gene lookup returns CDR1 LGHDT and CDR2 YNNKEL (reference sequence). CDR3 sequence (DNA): TGTGCCAGCAGCCAAGGGCGGAGATATGGCTACACCTTC. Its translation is CASSQGRRYGYTF.

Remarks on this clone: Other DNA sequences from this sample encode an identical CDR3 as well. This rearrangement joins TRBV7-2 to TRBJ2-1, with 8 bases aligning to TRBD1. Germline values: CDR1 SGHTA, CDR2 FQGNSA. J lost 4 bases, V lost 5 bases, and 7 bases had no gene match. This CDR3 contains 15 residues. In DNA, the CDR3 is TGTGCCAGCAGCCCAGACAGGGGAGCTTACAATGAGCAGTTCTTC. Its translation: CASSPDRGAYNEQFF.

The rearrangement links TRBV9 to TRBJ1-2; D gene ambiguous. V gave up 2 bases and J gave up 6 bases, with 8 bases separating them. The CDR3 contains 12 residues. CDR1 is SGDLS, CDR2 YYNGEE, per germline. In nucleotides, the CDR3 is TGTGCCAGCAGCGTGGGCCGTGATGGCTACACCTTC. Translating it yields CASSVGRDGYTF.

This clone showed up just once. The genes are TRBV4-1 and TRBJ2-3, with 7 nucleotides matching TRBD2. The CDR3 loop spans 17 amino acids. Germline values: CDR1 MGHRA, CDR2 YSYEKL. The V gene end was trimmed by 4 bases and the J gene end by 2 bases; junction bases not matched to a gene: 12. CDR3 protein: CASSRGPLASVTDTQYF. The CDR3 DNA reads TGCGCCAGCAGCCGAGGCCCACTAGCGTCAGTCACAGATACGCAGTATTTT.

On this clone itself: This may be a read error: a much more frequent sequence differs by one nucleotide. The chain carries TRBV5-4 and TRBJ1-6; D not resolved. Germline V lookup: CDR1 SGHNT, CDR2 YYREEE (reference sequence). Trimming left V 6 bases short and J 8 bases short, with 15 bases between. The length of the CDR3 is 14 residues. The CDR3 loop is CASTNSAEDSPLHF. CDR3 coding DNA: TGTGCCAGCACCAATTCGGCAGAGGATTCACCCCTCCACTTT. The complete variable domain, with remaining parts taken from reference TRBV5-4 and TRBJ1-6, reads ETGVTQSPTHLIKTRGQQVTLRCSSQSGHNTVSWYQQALGQGPQFIFQYYREEENGRGNFPPRFSGLQFPNYSSELNVNALELDDSALYLCASTNSAEDSPLHFGNGTRLTVT.

CDR3 sequence reads: CASSFPRVPYEQYF. CDR3 coding DNA: TGTGCCAGCAGTTTCCCCAGGGTCCCATACGAGCAGTACTTC. The V and J genes are TRBV28 and TRBJ2-7, with D perhaps TRBD1 (5 bases). The germline V gene encodes CDR1 MDHEN and CDR2 SYDVKM. The CDR3 extends over 14 amino acids. Deletions cut 3 bases from V and 4 bases from J, with 13 bases between.

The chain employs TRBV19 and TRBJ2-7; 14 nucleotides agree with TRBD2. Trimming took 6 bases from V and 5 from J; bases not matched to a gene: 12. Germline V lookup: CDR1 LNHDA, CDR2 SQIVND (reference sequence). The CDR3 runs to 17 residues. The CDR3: CASRRVGTSGGIDEQYF. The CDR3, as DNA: TGTGCCAGTAGGCGGGTTGGGACTAGCGGGGGTATCGACGAGCAGTACTTC.

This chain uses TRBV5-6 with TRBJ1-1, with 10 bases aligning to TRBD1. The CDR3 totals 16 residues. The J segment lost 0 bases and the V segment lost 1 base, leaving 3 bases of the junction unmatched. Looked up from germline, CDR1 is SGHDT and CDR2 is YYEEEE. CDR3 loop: CASSLWDRGMNTEAFF. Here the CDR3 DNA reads TGTGCCAGCAGCTTGTGGGACAGGGGCATGAACACTGAAGCTTTCTTT.

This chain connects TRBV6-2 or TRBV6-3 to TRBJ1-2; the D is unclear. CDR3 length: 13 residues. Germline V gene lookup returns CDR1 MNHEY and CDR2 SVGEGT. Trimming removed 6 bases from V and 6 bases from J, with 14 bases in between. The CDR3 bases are TGTGCCAGCAGACCTCTAGAGGGTGATGGCTACACCTTC. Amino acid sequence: CASRPLEGDGYTF.

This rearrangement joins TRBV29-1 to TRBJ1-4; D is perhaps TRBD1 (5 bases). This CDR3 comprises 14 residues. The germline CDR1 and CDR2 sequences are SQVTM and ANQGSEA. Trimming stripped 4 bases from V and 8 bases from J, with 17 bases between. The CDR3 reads CSVVPVAGEEKLFF. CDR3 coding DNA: TGCAGCGTTGTGCCCGTGGCGGGGGAGGAAAAACTGTTTTTT.

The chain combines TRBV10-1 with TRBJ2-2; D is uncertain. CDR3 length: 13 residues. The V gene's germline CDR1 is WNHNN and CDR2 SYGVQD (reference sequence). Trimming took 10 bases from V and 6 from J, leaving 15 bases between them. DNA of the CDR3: TGCGCCACCTCCGACATCTCCCCCGGGGAGCTGTTTTTT. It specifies CATSDISPGELFF.

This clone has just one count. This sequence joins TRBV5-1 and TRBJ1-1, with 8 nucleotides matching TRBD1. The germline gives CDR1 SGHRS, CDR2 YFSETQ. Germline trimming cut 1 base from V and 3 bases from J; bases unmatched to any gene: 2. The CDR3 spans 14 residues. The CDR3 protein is CASSLQGADTEAFF. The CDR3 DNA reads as TGCGCCAGCAGCTTGCAGGGGGCCGACACTGAAGCTTTCTTT. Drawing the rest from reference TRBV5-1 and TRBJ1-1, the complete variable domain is KAGVTQTPRYLIKTRGQQVTLSCSPISGHRSVSWYQQTPGQGLQFLFEYFSETQRNKGNFPGRFSGRQFSNSRSEMNVSTLELGDSALYLCASSLQGADTEAFFGQGTRLTVV.

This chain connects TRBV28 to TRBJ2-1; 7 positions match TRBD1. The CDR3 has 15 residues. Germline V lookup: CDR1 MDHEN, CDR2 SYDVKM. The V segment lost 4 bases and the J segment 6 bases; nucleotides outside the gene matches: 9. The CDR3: CASSSGQWDLNEQFF. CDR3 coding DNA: TGTGCCAGCAGTTCGGGACAGTGGGACCTCAATGAGCAGTTCTTC.

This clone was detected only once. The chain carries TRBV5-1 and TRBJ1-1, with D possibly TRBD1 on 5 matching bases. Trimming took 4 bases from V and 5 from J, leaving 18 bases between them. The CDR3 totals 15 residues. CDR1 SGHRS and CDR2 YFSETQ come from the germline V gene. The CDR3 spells CASSRGGVDGTEAFF. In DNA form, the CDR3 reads TGCGCCAGCAGCCGCGGAGGGGTTGATGGAACTGAAGCTTTCTTT. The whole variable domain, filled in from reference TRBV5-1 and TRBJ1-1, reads KAGVTQTPRYLIKTRGQQVTLSCSPISGHRSVSWYQQTPGQGLQFLFEYFSETQRNKGNFPGRFSGRQFSNSRSEMNVSTLELGDSALYLCASSRGGVDGTEAFFGQGTRLTVV.

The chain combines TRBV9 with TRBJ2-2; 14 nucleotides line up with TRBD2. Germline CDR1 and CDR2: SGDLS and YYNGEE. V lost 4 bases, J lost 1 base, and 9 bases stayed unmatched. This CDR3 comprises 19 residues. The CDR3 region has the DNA TGTGCCAGCAGCCCCCGACCCGGGACTAGCGGGGGGAACACCGGGGAGCTGTTTTTT. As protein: CASSPRPGTSGGNTGELFF.

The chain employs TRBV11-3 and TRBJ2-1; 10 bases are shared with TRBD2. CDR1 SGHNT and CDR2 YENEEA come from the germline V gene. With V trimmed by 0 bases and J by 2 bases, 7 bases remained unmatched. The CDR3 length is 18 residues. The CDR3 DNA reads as TGTGCCAGCAGCTTAGATGCTAGCGGGGGTGCTCCCTACAATGAGCAGTTCTTC. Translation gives CASSLDASGGAPYNEQFF.

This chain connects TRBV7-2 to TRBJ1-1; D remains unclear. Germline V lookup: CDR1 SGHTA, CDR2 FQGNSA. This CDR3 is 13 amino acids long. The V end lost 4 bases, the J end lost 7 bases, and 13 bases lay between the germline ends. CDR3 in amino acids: CASSSQGGVEAFF. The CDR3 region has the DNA TGTGCCAGCAGCTCACAAGGCGGGGTTGAAGCTTTCTTT. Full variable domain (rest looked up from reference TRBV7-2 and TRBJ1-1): GAGVSQSPSNKVTEKGKDVELRCDPISGHTALYWYRQSLGQGLEFLIYFQGNSAPDKSGLPSDRFSAERTGGSVSTLTIQRTQQEDSAVYLCASSSQGGVEAFFGQGTRLTVV.

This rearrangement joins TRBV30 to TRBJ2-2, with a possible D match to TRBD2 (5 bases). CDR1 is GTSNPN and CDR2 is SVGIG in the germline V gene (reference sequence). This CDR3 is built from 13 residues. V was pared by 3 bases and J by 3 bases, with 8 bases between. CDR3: CAWSGKYTGELFF. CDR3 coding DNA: TGTGCCTGGAGCGGGAAATACACCGGGGAGCTGTTTTTT.